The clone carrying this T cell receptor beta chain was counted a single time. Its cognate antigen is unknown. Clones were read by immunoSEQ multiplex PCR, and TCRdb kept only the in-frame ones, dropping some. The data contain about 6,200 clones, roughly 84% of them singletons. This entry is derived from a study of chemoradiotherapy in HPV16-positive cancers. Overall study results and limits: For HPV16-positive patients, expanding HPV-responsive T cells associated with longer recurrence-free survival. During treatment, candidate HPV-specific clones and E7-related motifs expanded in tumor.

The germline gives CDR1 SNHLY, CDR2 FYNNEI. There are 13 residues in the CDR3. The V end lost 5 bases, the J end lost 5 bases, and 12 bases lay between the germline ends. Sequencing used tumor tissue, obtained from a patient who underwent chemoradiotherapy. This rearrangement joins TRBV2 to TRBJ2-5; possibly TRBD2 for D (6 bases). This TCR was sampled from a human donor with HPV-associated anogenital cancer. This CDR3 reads CASSQGLAETQYF. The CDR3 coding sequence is TGTGCCAGCAGTCAGGGTCTAGCGGAGACCCAGTACTTC.